This T cell receptor (beta chain) was observed in a study of early T cells in non-severe SARS-CoV-2 infection. The overall study: Sequencing input comprised bulk RNA from unsorted whole blood; chain pairing was not available.

This clonotype was seen more than once but under ten times. Unique molecular identifiers were attached to individual cDNA molecules. TCRdb independently ran MiXCR on the 5' RACE reads; one entry per CDR3 protein. The table has about 77,000 distinct CDR3 sequences, over 9% seen once; the top ten hold 4.8%. CDR3 length equals 14 residues. Germline V gene sequence: CDR1 LGHNA, CDR2 YNFKEQ. Trimming shortened V by 1 base and J by 2 bases, and 7 bases separated the two germline ends. This TCR derives from an adult who was a healthcare worker with PCR-confirmed SARS-CoV-2 infection or an uninfected control (not recorded which). The chain combines TRBV4-2 with TRBJ2-3; D gene ambiguous. Material: whole blood. The CDR3 protein is CASSQAQITDTQYF. For the CDR3, the DNA is TGTGCCAGCAGCCAAGCGCAGATCACAGATACGCAGTATTTT.